These 17 T cell receptor beta chains were sequenced from one sample in a study of blood T cell repertoires in COVID-19. Profiling relied on immunoSEQ multiplex PCR, and the TCRdb table lists in-frame clones only, not all of them. The table records about 200,000 clones, over 75% of them present only once. What was sequenced was peripheral blood. The origin of the receptors is an elderly man with acute or convalescent COVID-19.

This rearrangement joins TRBV27 to TRBJ2-7; TRBD2 matches 10 bases. Unmatched junction bases numbered 4, after V lost 3 bases and J lost 5 bases. Germline CDR1 is MNHEY and CDR2 is SMNVEV (reference sequence). The CDR3 spans 14 residues. CDR3 region: CASSLQLAGDEQYF. The DNA for the CDR3 is TGTGCCAGCAGTTTGCAGCTAGCGGGAGACGAGCAGTACTTC.

V and J are TRBV15 and TRBJ2-1; 10 bases fit TRBD2. V lost 0 bases and J lost 4; bases outside the gene matches: 9. Germline lookup yields CDR1 LNHNV and CDR2 YYDKDF (reference sequence). The CDR3 runs to 18 residues. The CDR3 region is CATSRDNPSGSSYNEQFF. CDR3 coding DNA: TGTGCCACCAGCAGAGATAACCCTAGCGGGAGCTCTTACAATGAGCAGTTCTTC. The full variable domain, completed using reference TRBV15 and TRBJ2-1, is DAMVIQNPRYQVTQFGKPVTLSCSQTLNHNVMYWYQQKSSQAPKLLFHYYDKDFNNEADTPDNFQSRRPNTSFCFLDIRSPGLGDTAMYLCATSRDNPSGSSYNEQFFGPGTRLTVL.

J is TRBJ2-3 and V is TRBV19; the D gene is possibly TRBD1 (5 bases). The CDR3 totals 16 residues. V gave up 6 bases and J gave up 2 bases, with 18 bases separating them. CDR1 is LNHDA and CDR2 is SQIVND in the germline V gene (reference sequence). The DNA of the CDR3 is TGTGCCAGTAGACCTCGAGGTCAGGGCTACACAGATACGCAGTATTTT. As protein: CASRPRGQGYTDTQYF.

The CDR3: CASTLMDTPYNEQFF. The CDR3 nucleotides are TGTGCCAGCACCCTAATGGACACCCCTTACAATGAGCAGTTCTTC. V gene TRBV6-6 combines with J gene TRBJ2-1, with D maybe TRBD1 (5 bases). Looked up from germline, CDR1 is MNHNY and CDR2 is SVGAGI (reference sequence). CDR3 size: 15 residues. Trimming shortened V by 7 bases and J by 4 bases, and 17 bases separated the two germline ends.

This chain joins TRBV4-3 and TRBJ2-3, with TRBD2 as a possible D gene (6 bases). V was trimmed by 2 bases and J by 2 bases, leaving 17 bases between them. The CDR3 has 17 amino acids. The germline V gene encodes CDR1 LGHNA and CDR2 YSLEER. CDR3 in DNA: TGCGCCAGCAGCCAACACCCGGGACTTAAAAACACAGATACGCAGTATTTT. Amino acid sequence: CASSQHPGLKNTDTQYF.

The chain is built from TRBV14 and TRBJ1-1, with TRBD1 identical over 8 bases. The V gene end was trimmed by 6 bases and the J gene end by 1 base; junction bases not matched to a gene: 4. The germline gives CDR1 SGHDN, CDR2 FVKESK. The CDR3 consists of 14 residues. The CDR3 coding sequence is TGTGCCAGCAGACAACAGGGGGGGAACACTGAAGCTTTCTTT. It encodes CASRQQGGNTEAFF.

The chain couples TRBV7-2 to TRBJ2-1, with 7 bases fitting TRBD2. Germline CDR1 SGHTA, CDR2 FQGNSA. The CDR3 extends over 15 amino acids. The trim removed 1 base at V and 6 bases at J, leaving 6 bases unmatched. CDR3 bases: TGTGCCAGCAGCTTAGGTGCGGGACTACCCAATGAGCAGTTCTTC. The encoded protein is CASSLGAGLPNEQFF.

The chain employs TRBV18 and TRBJ2-5; a possible D gene is TRBD1 (5 bases). The CDR3 length is 12 residues. Trimming removed 6 bases at V and 7 bases at J, with 12 bases between. Germline CDR1 is KGHSH and CDR2 is LQKENI. CDR3 sequence: CASSRQSGTQYF. The CDR3 region has the DNA TGTGCCAGCTCTCGACAGTCCGGGACCCAGTACTTC.

The rearrangement joins TRBV4-3 to TRBJ2-3; 9 nucleotides agree with TRBD2. Germline values: CDR1 LGHNA, CDR2 YSLEER. CDR3 length: 16 residues. Unmatched junction bases numbered 5, after V lost 3 bases and J lost 1 base. The CDR3 here is CASSQRSSGGTDTQYF. CDR3 bases: TGCGCCAGCAGCCAGAGATCTAGCGGGGGCACAGATACGCAGTATTTT.

The J gene is TRBJ2-7, the V gene TRBV27; 9 positions agree with TRBD2. The CDR3 is made up of 17 amino acids. The J segment lost 0 bases and the V segment lost 3 bases, leaving 9 bases of the junction unmatched. The germline V gene has CDR1 MNHEY and CDR2 SMNVEV (reference sequence). The CDR3, as DNA: TGTGCCAGCAGTTTCCTCGTGACTAGCGGAAGCTCCTACGAGCAGTACTTC. This translates into CASSFLVTSGSSYEQYF.

Notes on this clone: The sample has other DNA sequences that encode this CDR3 too. Here the CDR3 DNA reads TGCGCCAGCAGTTCCGGGACAGGGGGCGAAAAACTGTTTTTT. It yields the protein CASSSGTGGEKLFF. The V gene is TRBV5-1, the J gene TRBJ1-4, with 12 bases that match TRBD1. J gave up 8 bases and V 5 bases, and 4 bases lay outside the gene matches. The CDR3 loop spans 14 amino acids. Germline V gives CDR1 SGHRS, CDR2 YFSETQ.

The chain recombines TRBV18 with TRBJ2-7; perhaps TRBD1 as D (5 bases). CDR3 size: 12 residues. The V gene's germline CDR1 is KGHSH and CDR2 LQKENI. V lost 2 bases and J lost 6, with 8 bases in between. CDR3 in amino acids: CASSPDQGEQYF. In nucleotides, the CDR3 is TGTGCCAGCTCACCAGACCAGGGCGAGCAGTACTTC.

This chain uses TRBV11-1 with TRBJ1-3, with no clear D. The ends were cut back, 5 bases at V and 3 bases at J, with 2 bases in the middle. Germline V lookup: CDR1 SGHAT, CDR2 FQDESV (reference sequence). The CDR3 is made up of 11 amino acids. CDR3 amino acids: CASSLGNTIYF. CDR3 sequence (DNA): TGTGCCAGCAGCCTTGGAAACACCATATATTTT.

This chain joins TRBV6-5 and TRBJ2-2, with 14 bases aligning to TRBD2. After removal of 11 bases from V and 6 bases from J, the junction contained 8 bases not matched to a gene. This CDR3 comprises 15 residues. Germline V lookup: CDR1 MNHEY, CDR2 SVGAGI. CDR3 sequence: CAARLAGGKAGELFF. The CDR3 bases are TGTGCCGCAAGACTAGCGGGAGGGAAGGCCGGGGAGCTGTTTTTT.

DNA for the CDR3: TGTGCCAGCAGTCAGGGACAGGGGGCGATTGATACGCAGTATTTT. Translation gives CASSQGQGAIDTQYF. The chain couples TRBV3-1 (or the pseudogene TRBV3-2) to TRBJ2-3; 12 bases match TRBD1. Germline V CDR1 and CDR2: LGHDT, YNNKEL (reference sequence). CDR3 size: 15 residues. With V trimmed by 6 bases and J by 6 bases, 7 bases remained unmatched.

This chain links TRBV7-9 with TRBJ2-3; 7 bases fit TRBD1. Per germline, CDR1 SEHNR and CDR2 FQNEAQ (reference sequence). V was pared by 3 bases and J by 3 bases, with 9 bases of the junction left unmatched. The CDR3 consists of 16 residues. CDR3 in amino acids: CASSFQQGVGTDTQYF. The CDR3 DNA is TGTGCCAGCAGCTTCCAGCAGGGGGTCGGGACAGATACGCAGTATTTT.

This clone was counted between two and nine times. The V call is TRBV7-9, the J call TRBJ2-1; D might be TRBD1 (6 bases). V lost 1 base and J 3 bases, leaving 13 bases between the germline ends. This CDR3 comprises 16 residues. From germline, CDR1 is SEHNR and CDR2 FQNEAQ (reference sequence). CDR3: CASSLGGQGIYNEQFF. CDR3 DNA sequence: TGTGCCAGCAGCTTAGGCGGGCAGGGGATCTACAATGAGCAGTTCTTC.